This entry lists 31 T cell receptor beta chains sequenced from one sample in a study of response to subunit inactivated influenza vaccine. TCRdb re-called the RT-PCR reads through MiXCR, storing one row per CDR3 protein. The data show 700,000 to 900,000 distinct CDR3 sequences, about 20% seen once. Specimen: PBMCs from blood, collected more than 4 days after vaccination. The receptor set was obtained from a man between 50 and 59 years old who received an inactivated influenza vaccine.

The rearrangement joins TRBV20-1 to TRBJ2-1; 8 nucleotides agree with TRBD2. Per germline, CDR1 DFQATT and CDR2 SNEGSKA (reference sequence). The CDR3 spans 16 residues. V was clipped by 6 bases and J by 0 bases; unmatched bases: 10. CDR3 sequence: CSAKRAGGSSYNEQFF. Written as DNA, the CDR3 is TGCAGTGCCAAGAGGGCGGGGGGCAGCTCCTACAATGAGCAGTTCTTC.

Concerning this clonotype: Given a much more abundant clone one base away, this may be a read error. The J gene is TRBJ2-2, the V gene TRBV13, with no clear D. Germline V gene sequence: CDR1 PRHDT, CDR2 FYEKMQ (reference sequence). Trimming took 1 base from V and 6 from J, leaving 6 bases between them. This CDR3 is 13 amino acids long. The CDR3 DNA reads TGTGCCAGCAGCTTAGAAAGCCCCGGGGAGCTGTTTTTT. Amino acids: CASSLESPGELFF.

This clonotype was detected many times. CDR3 nucleotide sequence: TGTGCCAGCAGTTTAGGGATAGCGGGAGGGGAAGGCGAGCAGTACTTC. It codes for CASSLGIAGGEGEQYF. The chain is built from TRBV12-3 or TRBV12-4 and TRBJ2-7; 11 positions agree with TRBD2. With V trimmed by 1 base and J by 6 bases, 8 bases remained unmatched. CDR3 size: 16 residues.

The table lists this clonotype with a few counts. In DNA, the CDR3 is TGTGCCAGCAGTAGGGGGGCCCTGAAAGAGACCCAGTACTTC. Its protein product is CASSRGALKETQYF. J is TRBJ2-5 and V is TRBV6-1, with D perhaps assigned TRBD1 or TRBD2 (6 bases each). There are 14 residues in the CDR3. With 5 bases removed from V and 3 bases from J, the gap between germline ends came to 13 bases. CDR1 is MNHNS and CDR2 is SASEGT in the germline V gene.

The CDR3 loop reads CASSKPGLAGGLNLRAVGVYF. CDR3 sequence (DNA): TGTGCCAGCAGTAAACCGGGACTAGCGGGAGGCTTAAACCTACGAGCAGTAGGCGTTTACTTC. This chain joins TRBV12-2 and TRBJ2-7; TRBD2 is the table's D call, not checked against the DNA. TRBV12-2 is a pseudogene. The CDR3 spans 21 residues.

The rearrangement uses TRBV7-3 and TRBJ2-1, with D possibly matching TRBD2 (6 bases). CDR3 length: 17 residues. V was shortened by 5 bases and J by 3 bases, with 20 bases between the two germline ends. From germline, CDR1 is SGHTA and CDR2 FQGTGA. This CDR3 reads CASSLTAVDYLYNEQFF. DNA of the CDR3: TGTGCCAGCAGCCTGACCGCCGTGGACTACCTCTACAATGAGCAGTTCTTC.

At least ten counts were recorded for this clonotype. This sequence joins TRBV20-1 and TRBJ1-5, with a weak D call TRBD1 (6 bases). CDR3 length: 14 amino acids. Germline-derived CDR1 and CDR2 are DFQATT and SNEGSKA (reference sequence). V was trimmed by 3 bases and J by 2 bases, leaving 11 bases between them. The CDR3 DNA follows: TGCAGTGCTAGGCCCCCAGGGGGCAATCAGCCCCAGCATTTT. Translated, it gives CSARPPGGNQPQHF.

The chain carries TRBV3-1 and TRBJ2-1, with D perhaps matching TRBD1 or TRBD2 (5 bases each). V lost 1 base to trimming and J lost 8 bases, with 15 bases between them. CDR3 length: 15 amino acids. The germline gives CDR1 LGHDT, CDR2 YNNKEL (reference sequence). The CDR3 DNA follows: TGTGCCAGCAGCCAAGGAGGGACGCTGTTCGATGAGCAGTTCTTC. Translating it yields CASSQGGTLFDEQFF.

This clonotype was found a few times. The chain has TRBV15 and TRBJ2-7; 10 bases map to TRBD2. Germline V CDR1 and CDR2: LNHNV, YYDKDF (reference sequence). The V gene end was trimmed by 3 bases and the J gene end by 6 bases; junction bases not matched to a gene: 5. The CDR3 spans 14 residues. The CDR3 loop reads CATSSEREGREQYF. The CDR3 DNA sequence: TGTGCCACCAGCAGTGAGCGGGAGGGCCGCGAGCAGTACTTC.

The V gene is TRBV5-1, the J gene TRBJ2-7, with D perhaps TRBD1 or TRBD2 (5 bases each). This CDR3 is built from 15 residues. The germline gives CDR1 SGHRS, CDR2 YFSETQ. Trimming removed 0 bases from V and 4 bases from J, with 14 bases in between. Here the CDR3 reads CASSLAGQGEYEQYF. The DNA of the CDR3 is TGCGCCAGCAGCTTGGCCGGCCAGGGAGAGTACGAGCAGTACTTC. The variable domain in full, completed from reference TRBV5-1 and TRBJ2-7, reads KAGVTQTPRYLIKTRGQQVTLSCSPISGHRSVSWYQQTPGQGLQFLFEYFSETQRNKGNFPGRFSGRQFSNSRSEMNVSTLELGDSALYLCASSLAGQGEYEQYFGPGTRLTVT.

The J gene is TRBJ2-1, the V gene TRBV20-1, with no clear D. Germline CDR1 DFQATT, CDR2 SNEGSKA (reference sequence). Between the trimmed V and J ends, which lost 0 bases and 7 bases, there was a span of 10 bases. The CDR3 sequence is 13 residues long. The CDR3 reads CSARDIVSNEQFF. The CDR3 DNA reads TGCAGTGCTAGAGATATAGTCTCAAATGAGCAGTTCTTC.

CDR3 in DNA: TGTGCCAGCAGACAGGAGCTGAACACTGAAGCTTTCTTT. Its translation: CASRQELNTEAFF. V usage is TRBV12-3 or TRBV12-4 and J usage is TRBJ1-1; D might be TRBD1 (5 bases). Trimming shortened V by 6 bases and J by 0 bases, and 8 bases separated the two germline ends. CDR3 size: 13 residues.

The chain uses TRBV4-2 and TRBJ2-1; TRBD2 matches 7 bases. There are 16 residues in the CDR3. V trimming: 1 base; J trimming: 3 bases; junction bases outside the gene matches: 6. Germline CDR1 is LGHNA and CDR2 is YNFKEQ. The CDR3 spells CASSQVQPSGYNEQFF. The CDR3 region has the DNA TGTGCCAGCAGCCAAGTCCAGCCTAGCGGCTACAATGAGCAGTTCTTC.

In DNA, the CDR3 is TGTGCCAGCACCGGCGCGGGGAGGACTAGCACAGATACGCAGTATTTT. As protein: CASTGAGRTSTDTQYF. The genes are TRBV12-3 or TRBV12-4 and TRBJ2-3; weak D call: TRBD2 (6 bases). There are 16 residues in the CDR3. Trimming took off 7 bases at V and 0 bases at J, with 17 bases between the two ends.

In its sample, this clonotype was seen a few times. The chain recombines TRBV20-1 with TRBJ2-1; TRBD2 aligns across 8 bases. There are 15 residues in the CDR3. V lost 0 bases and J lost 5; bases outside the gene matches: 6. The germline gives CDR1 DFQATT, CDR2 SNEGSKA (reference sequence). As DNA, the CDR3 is TGCAGTGCTAGAGATTCAGGACTAGCAAACAATGAGCAGTTCTTC. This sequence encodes CSARDSGLANNEQFF.

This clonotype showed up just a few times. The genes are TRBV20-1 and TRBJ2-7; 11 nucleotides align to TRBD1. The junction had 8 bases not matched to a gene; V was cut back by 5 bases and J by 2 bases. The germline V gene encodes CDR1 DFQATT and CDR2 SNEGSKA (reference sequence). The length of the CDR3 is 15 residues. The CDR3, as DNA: TGCAGTGCTGGGTCTATGGACAGGGGGCCCTACGAGCAGTACTTC. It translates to CSAGSMDRGPYEQYF.

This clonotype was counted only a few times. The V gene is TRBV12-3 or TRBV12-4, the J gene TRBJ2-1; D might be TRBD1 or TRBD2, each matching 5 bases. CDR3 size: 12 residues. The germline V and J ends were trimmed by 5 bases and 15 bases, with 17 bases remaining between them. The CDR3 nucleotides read TGTGCCAGCAGTCAAGGGGCGCTTCGGGGGTTCTTC. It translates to CASSQGALRGFF.

The chain's CDR3 is CASSFMTSRPHMAQYF. In DNA, the CDR3 is TGTGCCAGCAGTTTTATGACTAGCAGACCCCACATGGCGCAGTATTTT. The genes are TRBV28 and TRBJ2-3; 7 bases agree with TRBD2. The germline V gene has CDR1 MDHEN and CDR2 SYDVKM. The CDR3 length is 16 residues. J was trimmed by 10 bases and V by 3 bases; bases with no gene match: 16.

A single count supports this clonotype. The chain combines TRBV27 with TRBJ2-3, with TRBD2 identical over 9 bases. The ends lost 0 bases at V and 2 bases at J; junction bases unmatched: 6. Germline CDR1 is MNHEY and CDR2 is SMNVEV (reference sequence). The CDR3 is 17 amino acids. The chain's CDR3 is CASSLSASGAITDTQYF. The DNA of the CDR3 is TGTGCCAGCAGTTTATCGGCTAGCGGGGCCATCACAGATACGCAGTATTTT.

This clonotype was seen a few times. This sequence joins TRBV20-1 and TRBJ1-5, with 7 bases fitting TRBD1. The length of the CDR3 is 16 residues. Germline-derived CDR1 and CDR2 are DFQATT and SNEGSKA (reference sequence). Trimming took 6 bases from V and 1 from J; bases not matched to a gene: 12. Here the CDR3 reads CSAANRGARSNQPQHF. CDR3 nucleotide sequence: TGCAGTGCGGCTAACAGGGGCGCGAGGAGCAATCAGCCCCAGCATTTT.

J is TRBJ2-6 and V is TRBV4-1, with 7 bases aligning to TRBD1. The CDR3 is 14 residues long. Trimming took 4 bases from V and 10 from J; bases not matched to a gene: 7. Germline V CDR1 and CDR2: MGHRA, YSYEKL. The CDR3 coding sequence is TGCGCCAGCAGCCTGAGATGGGACAGAAACGTCCTGACTTTC. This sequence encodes CASSLRWDRNVLTF.

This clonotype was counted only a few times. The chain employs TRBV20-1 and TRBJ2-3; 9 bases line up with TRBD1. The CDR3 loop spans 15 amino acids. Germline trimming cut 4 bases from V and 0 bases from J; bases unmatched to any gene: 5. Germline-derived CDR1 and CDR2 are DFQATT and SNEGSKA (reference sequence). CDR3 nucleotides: TGCAGTGCTATTCCGGGACAGGGAAGCACAGATACGCAGTATTTT. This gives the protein CSAIPGQGSTDTQYF.

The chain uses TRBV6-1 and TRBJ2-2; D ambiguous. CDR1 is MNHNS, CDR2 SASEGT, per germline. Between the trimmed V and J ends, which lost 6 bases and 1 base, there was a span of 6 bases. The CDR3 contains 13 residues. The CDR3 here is CASRTQNTGELFF. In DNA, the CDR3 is TGTGCCAGCAGAACACAGAACACCGGGGAGCTGTTTTTT.

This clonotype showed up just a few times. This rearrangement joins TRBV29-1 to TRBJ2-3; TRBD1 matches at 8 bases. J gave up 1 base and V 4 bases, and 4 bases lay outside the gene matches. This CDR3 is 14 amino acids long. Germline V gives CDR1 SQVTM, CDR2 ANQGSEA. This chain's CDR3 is CSVARGPGTDTQYF. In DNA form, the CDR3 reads TGCAGCGTTGCCAGGGGGCCTGGCACAGATACGCAGTATTTT.

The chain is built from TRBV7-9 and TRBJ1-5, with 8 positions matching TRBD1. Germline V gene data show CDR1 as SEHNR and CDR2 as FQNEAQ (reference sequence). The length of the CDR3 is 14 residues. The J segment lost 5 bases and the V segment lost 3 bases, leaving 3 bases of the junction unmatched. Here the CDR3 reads CASSFGTGDQPQHF. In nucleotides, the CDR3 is TGTGCCAGCAGCTTCGGGACAGGAGATCAGCCCCAGCATTTT.

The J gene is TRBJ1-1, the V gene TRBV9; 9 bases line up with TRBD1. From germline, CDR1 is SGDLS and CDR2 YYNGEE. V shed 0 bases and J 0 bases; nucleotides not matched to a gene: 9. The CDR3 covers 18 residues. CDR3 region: CASSVVNRGLVLNTEAFF. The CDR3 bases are TGTGCCAGCAGCGTAGTTAACAGGGGGCTAGTACTGAACACTGAAGCTTTCTTT. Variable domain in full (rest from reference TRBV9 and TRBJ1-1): DSGVTQTPKHLITATGQRVTLRCSPRSGDLSVYWYQQSLDQGLQFLIQYYNGEERAKGNILERFSAQQFPDLHSELNLSSLELGDSALYFCASSVVNRGLVLNTEAFFGQGTRLTVV.

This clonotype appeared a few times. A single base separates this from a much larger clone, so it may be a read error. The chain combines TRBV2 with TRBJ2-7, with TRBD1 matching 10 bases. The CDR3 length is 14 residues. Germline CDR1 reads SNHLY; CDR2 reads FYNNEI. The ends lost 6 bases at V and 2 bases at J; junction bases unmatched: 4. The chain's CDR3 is CASRSGTGAYEQYF. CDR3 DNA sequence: TGTGCCAGCAGATCCGGGACAGGGGCCTACGAGCAGTACTTC.

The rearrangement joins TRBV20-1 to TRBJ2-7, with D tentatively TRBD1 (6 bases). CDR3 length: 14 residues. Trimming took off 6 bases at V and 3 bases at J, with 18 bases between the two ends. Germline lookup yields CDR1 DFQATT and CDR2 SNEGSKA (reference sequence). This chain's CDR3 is CSAWDIYDNYEQYF. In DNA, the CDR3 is TGCAGTGCATGGGACATCTACGACAACTACGAGCAGTACTTC.

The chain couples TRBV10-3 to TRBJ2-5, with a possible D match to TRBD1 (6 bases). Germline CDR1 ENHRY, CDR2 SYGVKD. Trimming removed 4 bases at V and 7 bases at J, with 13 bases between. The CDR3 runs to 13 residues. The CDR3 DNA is TGTGCCATCAGTGGACAGGACGCAAGGACCCAGTACTTC. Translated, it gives CAISGQDARTQYF.

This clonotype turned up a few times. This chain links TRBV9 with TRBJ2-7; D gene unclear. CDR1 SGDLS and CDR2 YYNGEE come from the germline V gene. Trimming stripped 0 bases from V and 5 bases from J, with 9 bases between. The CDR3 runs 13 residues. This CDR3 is CASSVAPTHEQYF. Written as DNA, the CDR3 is TGTGCCAGCAGCGTAGCCCCAACCCACGAGCAGTACTTC.

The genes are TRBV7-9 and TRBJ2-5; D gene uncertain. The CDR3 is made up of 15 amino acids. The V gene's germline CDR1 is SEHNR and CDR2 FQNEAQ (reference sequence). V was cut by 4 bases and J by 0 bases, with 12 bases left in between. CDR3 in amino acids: CASSSQASDQETQYF. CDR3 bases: TGTGCCAGCAGCTCACAAGCGTCCGACCAAGAGACCCAGTACTTC.